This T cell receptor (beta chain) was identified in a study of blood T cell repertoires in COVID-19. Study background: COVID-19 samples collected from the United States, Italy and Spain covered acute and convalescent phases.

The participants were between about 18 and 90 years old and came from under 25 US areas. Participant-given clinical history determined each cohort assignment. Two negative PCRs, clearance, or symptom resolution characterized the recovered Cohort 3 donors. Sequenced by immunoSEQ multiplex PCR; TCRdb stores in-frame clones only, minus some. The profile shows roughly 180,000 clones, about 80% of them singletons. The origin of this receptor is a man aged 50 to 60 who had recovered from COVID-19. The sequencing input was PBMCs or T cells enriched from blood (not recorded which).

CDR3 nucleotides: TGTGCCAGCAGCTTAGGTTTCTCCGTTCATGGCTACACCTTC. Translation: CASSLGFSVHGYTF. V usage is TRBV11-2 and J usage is TRBJ1-2; D unclear. This CDR3 comprises 14 residues. Germline V CDR1 and CDR2: SGHAT, FQNNGV. With 1 base removed from V and 6 bases from J, the gap between germline ends came to 12 bases.